This TCR beta chain comes out of a study of T cell changes during pregnancy in multiple sclerosis. The table came from immunoSEQ multiplex PCR; TCRdb's copy has only in-frame clones and leaves some out. Of roughly 48,000 clones listed, roughly 85% are singletons. With 0 bases removed from V and 0 bases from J, the gap between germline ends came to 7 bases. The CDR3 is made up of 15 amino acids. Germline values: CDR1 SGHRS, CDR2 YFSETQ. The receptor was isolated from a female donor with multiple sclerosis, enrolled in a pregnancy study. The sample here was CD4+ T cells from peripheral blood mononuclear cells, taken in the second trimester of pregnancy. This rearrangement joins TRBV5-1 to TRBJ1-3; D is uncertain. This CDR3 reads CASSLDHYSGNTIYF. The CDR3 nucleotides are TGCGCCAGCAGCTTGGACCACTACTCTGGAAACACCATATATTTT.